The entry that follows covers one T cell receptor (beta chain) sequence. The sample comes from a study of blood T cell repertoires in COVID-19. About the research overall: Italy, Spain and the United States were the sources of the convalescent and acute COVID-19 samples. PBMCs, B-cell-depleted T cells, or T cells provided the cDNA or gDNA that made up the material.

Looked up from germline, CDR1 is LGHDT and CDR2 is YNNKEL (reference sequence). The CDR3 extends over 15 amino acids. The V end lost 4 bases, the J end lost 7 bases, and 16 bases lay between the germline ends. Methods used by the authors: Reference gene primers were amplified, and this amplification served to estimate nucleated cell counts. Here immunoSEQ multiplex PCR was the method, and the copy in TCRdb shows in-frame clones only, minus some. V and J calls and clone size are those listed in that table; D and trimming were worked out from the DNA. The repertoire includes some 110,000 clones, around 86% of them detected once, and around 4.1% sits in the top ten.

This receptor was taken from a middle-aged man with acute or convalescent COVID-19. The sample consisted of peripheral blood. The chain recombines TRBV3-1 (or the pseudogene TRBV3-2) with TRBJ1-4; D call uncertain. CDR3 residues: CASSPEKGEGEKLFF. CDR3 DNA: TGTGCCAGCAGCCCCGAGAAGGGCGAGGGTGAAAAACTGTTTTTT.